The source of this T cell receptor (beta chain) is a study of T-cell memory formation after mild COVID-19. To note about this clonotype: Its antigen is unknown.

Amplification by 5'RACE using constant-segment primers produced TCR alpha and TCR beta cDNA libraries that carried sample barcodes and UMIs. TCRdb passed the 5' RACE reads through MiXCR, listing each CDR3 protein once. The sample includes tens of thousands of distinct CDR3 sequences, more than 12% of them seen just once. Study-wide points: Some clones that responded were present in memory (sampled pre-infection), which suggests cross-reactive memory joined.

The source of this sequence is a young man who had mild COVID-19 (a few samples of this study predate the infection). Cell type and time point are not known. Material: PBMCs or a T cell subset sorted from them (not recorded which).

CDR3 coding DNA: TGTGCCAGCAGCCCCACGAAGGGATACCGAGAGACCCAGTACTTC. Protein: CASSPTKGYRETQYF. The gene calls are TRBV6-5 and TRBJ2-5; D gene uncertain. Germline V lookup: CDR1 MNHEY, CDR2 SVGAGI. V lost 6 bases to trimming and J lost 4 bases, with 18 bases between them. This CDR3 has 15 amino acids.